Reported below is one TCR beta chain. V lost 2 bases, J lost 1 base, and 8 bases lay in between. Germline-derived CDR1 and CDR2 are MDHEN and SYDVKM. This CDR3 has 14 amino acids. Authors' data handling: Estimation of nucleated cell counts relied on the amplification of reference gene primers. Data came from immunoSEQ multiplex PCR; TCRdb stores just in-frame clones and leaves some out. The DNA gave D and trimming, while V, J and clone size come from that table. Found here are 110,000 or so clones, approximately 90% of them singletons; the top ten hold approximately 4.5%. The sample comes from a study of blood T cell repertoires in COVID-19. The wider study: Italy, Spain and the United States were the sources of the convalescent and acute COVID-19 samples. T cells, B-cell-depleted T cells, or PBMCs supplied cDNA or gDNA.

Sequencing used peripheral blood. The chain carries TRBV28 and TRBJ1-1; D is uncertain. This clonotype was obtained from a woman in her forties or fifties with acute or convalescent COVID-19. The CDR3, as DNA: TGTGCCAGCAGTTTAATTGGGCCGAACACTGAAGCTTTCTTT. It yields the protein CASSLIGPNTEAFF. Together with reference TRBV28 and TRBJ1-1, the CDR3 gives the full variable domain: DVKVTQSSRYLVKRTGEKVFLECVQDMDHENMFWYRQDPGLGLRLIYFSYDVKMKEKGDIPEGYSVSREKKERFSLILESASTNQTSMYLCASSLIGPNTEAFFGQGTRLTVV.